Listed below are T cell receptor beta chains from one sample, sequenced in a study of Ad26.COV2.S vaccination and SARS-CoV-2 variants. The method was immunoSEQ multiplex PCR; TCRdb's version includes in-frame clones alone and lacks a portion of them. The sample lists 350,000 to 500,000 clones, 80% to 90% occurring once. The starting material was peripheral blood, obtained in a trial of Ad26.COV2.S vaccine versus placebo. These TCRs come from a person aged 18-65 years who received the Ad26.COV2.S COVID-19 vaccine or a placebo. Each CDR3 is given with its conserved first and last residue. Fields, in order: CDR3 length, D gene, V gene, clone size, J gene, CDR3 protein, CDR3 DNA. The D gene is left open where the match is weak. The size entry is marked missing in some rows and otherwise reads once, few, many or a size class.

CDR3 length: 18
D gene: .
V gene: TRBV5-8
clone size: .
J gene: TRBJ1-4
CDR3 protein: CASSLWTAPHTANEKLFF
CDR3 DNA: TGTGCCAGCAGCTTGTGGACAGCTCCCCACACTGCTAATGAAAAACTGTTTTTT

CDR3 length: 15
D gene: TRBD1
V gene: TRBV7-2
clone size: .
J gene: TRBJ2-3
CDR3 protein: CASRPGQASTDTQYF
CDR3 DNA: TGTGCCAGCAGACCGGGACAGGCCTCCACAGATACGCAGTATTTT

CDR3 length: 15
D gene: .
V gene: TRBV4-2
clone size: once
J gene: TRBJ2-3
CDR3 protein: CASSQDYGPTDTQYF
CDR3 DNA: TGTGCCAGCAGCCAAGATTACGGCCCCACAGATACGCAGTATTTT

CDR3 length: 11
D gene: .
V gene: TRBV12-3/TRBV12-4
clone size: .
J gene: TRBJ1-1
CDR3 protein: CASSPGTEAFF
CDR3 DNA: TGTGCCAGCAGCCCCGGCACTGAAGCTTTCTTT

CDR3 length: 12
D gene: .
V gene: TRBV29-1
clone size: .
J gene: TRBJ2-7
CDR3 protein: CSVIGSSYEQYF
CDR3 DNA: TGCAGCGTGATCGGTAGCTCCTACGAGCAGTACTTC

CDR3 length: 11
D gene: .
V gene: TRBV13
clone size: once
J gene: TRBJ2-1
CDR3 protein: CASSWGQEQFF
CDR3 DNA: TGTGCCAGCAGCTGGGGACAAGAGCAGTTCTTC

CDR3 length: 10
D gene: .
V gene: TRBV29-1
clone size: .
J gene: TRBJ1-2
CDR3 protein: CSVLRGAVTF
CDR3 DNA: TGCAGCGTTCTGAGGGGGGCCGTCACCTTC

CDR3 length: 14
D gene: .
V gene: TRBV5-1
clone size: once
J gene: TRBJ1-1
CDR3 protein: CASSLGSLNTEAFF
CDR3 DNA: TGCGCCAGCAGCTTGGGAAGCTTGAACACTGAAGCTTTCTTT

CDR3 length: 14
D gene: .
V gene: TRBV5-4
clone size: .
J gene: TRBJ2-3
CDR3 protein: CASSFKYPGDTQYF
CDR3 DNA: TGTGCCAGCAGCTTCAAATACCCGGGGGATACGCAGTATTTT

CDR3 length: 16
D gene: TRBD1
V gene: TRBV14
clone size: .
J gene: TRBJ1-3
CDR3 protein: CASSQAITGAGNTIYF
CDR3 DNA: TGTGCCAGCAGCCAAGCCATCACAGGGGCTGGAAACACCATATATTTT

CDR3 length: 15
D gene: .
V gene: TRBV7-2
clone size: .
J gene: TRBJ1-1
CDR3 protein: CASSVLRVGNTEAFF
CDR3 DNA: TGTGCCAGCAGCGTCCTCCGTGTAGGGAACACTGAAGCTTTCTTT

CDR3 length: 16
D gene: TRBD2
V gene: TRBV11-3
clone size: .
J gene: TRBJ2-1
CDR3 protein: CASSFASGGFYNEQFF
CDR3 DNA: TGTGCCAGCAGCTTCGCTAGCGGGGGGTTCTACAATGAGCAGTTCTTC

CDR3 length: 12
D gene: .
V gene: TRBV6-5
clone size: .
J gene: TRBJ1-1
CDR3 protein: CASSGDSRKAFF
CDR3 DNA: TGTGCCAGCAGCGGTGACTCAAGGAAGGCTTTCTTT

CDR3 length: 15
D gene: TRBD1
V gene: TRBV29-1
clone size: .
J gene: TRBJ2-2
CDR3 protein: CSVQGTGEVAGELFF
CDR3 DNA: TGCAGCGTTCAAGGGACAGGGGAGGTGGCCGGGGAGCTGTTTTTT

CDR3 length: 14
D gene: TRBD1
V gene: TRBV4-1
clone size: .
J gene: TRBJ2-2
CDR3 protein: CASSFGTGRRELFF
CDR3 DNA: TGCGCCAGCAGCTTCGGGACAGGACGACGGGAGCTGTTTTTT

CDR3 length: 18
D gene: TRBD1
V gene: TRBV4-2
clone size: once
J gene: TRBJ1-3
CDR3 protein: CASSQEGLLGLGGNTIYF
CDR3 DNA: TGTGCCAGCAGCCAAGAAGGATTGCTGGGGCTAGGGGGCAACACCATATATTTT

CDR3 length: 17
D gene: .
V gene: TRBV24-1
clone size: .
J gene: TRBJ2-2
CDR3 protein: CATSPSTGEWGTGELFF
CDR3 DNA: TGTGCCACCAGTCCATCGACTGGAGAATGGGGCACCGGGGAGCTGTTTTTT

CDR3 length: 14
D gene: TRBD2
V gene: TRBV9
clone size: .
J gene: TRBJ2-3
CDR3 protein: CASNGGRAEDTQYF
CDR3 DNA: TGTGCCAGCAACGGCGGGAGGGCCGAAGATACGCAGTATTTT

CDR3 length: 13
D gene: .
V gene: TRBV6-2/TRBV6-3
clone size: once
J gene: TRBJ1-1
CDR3 protein: CASSYEWTLEAFF
CDR3 DNA: TGTGCCAGCAGTTACGAATGGACACTTGAAGCTTTCTTT

CDR3 length: 17
D gene: TRBD2
V gene: TRBV7-2
clone size: .
J gene: TRBJ2-2
CDR3 protein: CASSYGREGLGTGELFF
CDR3 DNA: TGTGCCAGCTCGTATGGGCGGGAGGGCCTCGGCACCGGGGAGCTGTTTTTT

CDR3 length: 13
D gene: .
V gene: TRBV4-3
clone size: once
J gene: TRBJ2-1
CDR3 protein: CASSRGTYNEQFF
CDR3 DNA: TGCGCCAGCAGCCGGGGTACCTACAATGAGCAGTTCTTC

CDR3 length: 13
D gene: .
V gene: TRBV5-1
clone size: .
J gene: TRBJ1-2
CDR3 protein: CASSLGAGYGYTF
CDR3 DNA: TGCGCCAGCAGCTTGGGAGCAGGGTATGGCTACACCTTC

CDR3 length: 15
D gene: TRBD1
V gene: TRBV27
clone size: .
J gene: TRBJ1-1
CDR3 protein: CASSLQGAGGTEAFF
CDR3 DNA: TGTGCCAGCAGTTTACAGGGGGCCGGCGGCACTGAAGCTTTCTTT

CDR3 length: 13
D gene: .
V gene: TRBV11-2
clone size: .
J gene: TRBJ2-7
CDR3 protein: CASSLERDREQYF
CDR3 DNA: TGTGCCAGCAGCTTAGAACGGGACCGCGAGCAGTACTTC

CDR3 length: 17
D gene: TRBD1
V gene: TRBV7-3
clone size: .
J gene: TRBJ1-1
CDR3 protein: CASYLRPGQGSETEAFF
CDR3 DNA: TGTGCCAGCTACCTAAGGCCAGGACAGGGGTCGGAGACTGAAGCTTTCTTT

CDR3 length: 13
D gene: .
V gene: TRBV3-1/TRBV3-2
clone size: few
J gene: TRBJ2-7
CDR3 protein: CASSRTAAYEQYF
CDR3 DNA: TGTGCCAGCAGCCGCACGGCTGCCTACGAGCAGTACTTC

CDR3 length: 17
D gene: .
V gene: TRBV6-2/TRBV6-3
clone size: once
J gene: TRBJ1-5
CDR3 protein: CASSRRHGLRHNQPQHF
CDR3 DNA: TGTGCCAGCAGCCGTAGGCATGGTCTGCGGCACAATCAGCCCCAGCATTTT

CDR3 length: 16
D gene: .
V gene: TRBV27
clone size: once
J gene: TRBJ1-6
CDR3 protein: CASSSHSGVYNSPLHF
CDR3 DNA: TGTGCCAGCAGTTCCCACTCCGGGGTTTATAATTCACCCCTCCACTTT

CDR3 length: 14
D gene: .
V gene: TRBV18
clone size: .
J gene: TRBJ2-3
CDR3 protein: CASSPPTGTDTQYF
CDR3 DNA: TGTGCCAGCTCACCACCAACAGGGACAGATACGCAGTATTTT

CDR3 length: 13
D gene: .
V gene: TRBV13
clone size: .
J gene: TRBJ1-3
CDR3 protein: CASSLRRGNTIYF
CDR3 DNA: TGTGCCAGCAGCCTCAGACGGGGAAACACCATATATTTT

CDR3 length: 14
D gene: .
V gene: TRBV7-8
clone size: .
J gene: TRBJ1-6
CDR3 protein: CASSFAGFDSPLHF
CDR3 DNA: TGTGCCAGCAGCTTCGCCGGGTTTGATTCACCCCTCCACTTT

CDR3 length: 13
D gene: .
V gene: TRBV7-8
clone size: .
J gene: TRBJ1-6
CDR3 protein: CASSSGGQGPLHF
CDR3 DNA: TGTGCCAGCAGCTCAGGCGGGCAGGGACCCCTCCACTTT

CDR3 length: 13
D gene: .
V gene: TRBV7-2
clone size: .
J gene: TRBJ1-2
CDR3 protein: CASSLQGLYGYTF
CDR3 DNA: TGTGCCAGCAGCTTACAGGGGCTCTATGGCTACACCTTC

CDR3 length: 13
D gene: .
V gene: TRBV7-8
clone size: .
J gene: TRBJ2-5
CDR3 protein: CASSFTGWETQYF
CDR3 DNA: TGTGCCAGCAGCTTTACGGGGTGGGAGACCCAGTACTTC

CDR3 length: 12
D gene: TRBD2
V gene: TRBV7-3
clone size: .
J gene: TRBJ2-1
CDR3 protein: CASSMTSGEQFF
CDR3 DNA: TGTGCCAGCAGCATGACTAGCGGGGAGCAGTTCTTC

CDR3 length: 15
D gene: .
V gene: TRBV7-3
clone size: .
J gene: TRBJ2-3
CDR3 protein: CASSFAGPRGDTQYF
CDR3 DNA: TGTGCCAGCAGCTTTGCCGGCCCAAGGGGAGATACGCAGTATTTT

CDR3 length: 13
D gene: .
V gene: TRBV24-1
clone size: .
J gene: TRBJ2-5
CDR3 protein: CATSEGGRETQYF
CDR3 DNA: TGTGCCACCAGTGAAGGGGGGAGGGAGACCCAGTACTTC

CDR3 length: 15
D gene: TRBD1
V gene: TRBV5-4
clone size: .
J gene: TRBJ2-7
CDR3 protein: CASSARRDSSYEQYF
CDR3 DNA: TGTGCCAGCAGCGCCCGCCGGGACAGCTCCTACGAGCAGTACTTC

CDR3 length: 15
D gene: .
V gene: TRBV2
clone size: .
J gene: TRBJ2-5
CDR3 protein: CASSVASGEWETQYF
CDR3 DNA: TGTGCCAGCAGTGTGGCCAGTGGCGAATGGGAGACCCAGTACTTC

CDR3 length: 14
D gene: TRBD1
V gene: TRBV6-6
clone size: .
J gene: TRBJ2-1
CDR3 protein: CASSIPGQFNEQFF
CDR3 DNA: TGTGCCAGCAGTATTCCGGGACAGTTCAATGAGCAGTTCTTC

CDR3 length: 17
D gene: .
V gene: TRBV4-3
clone size: .
J gene: TRBJ2-6
CDR3 protein: CASSQDSSYSGANVLTF
CDR3 DNA: TGCGCCAGCAGCCAAGACAGCTCCTACTCTGGGGCCAACGTCCTGACTTTC

CDR3 length: 13
D gene: .
V gene: TRBV7-3
clone size: .
J gene: TRBJ1-1
CDR3 protein: CASSDTSTTEAFF
CDR3 DNA: TGTGCCAGCAGCGACACCTCAACCACTGAAGCTTTCTTT

CDR3 length: 16
D gene: .
V gene: TRBV4-3
clone size: .
J gene: TRBJ1-1
CDR3 protein: CASTNGVQGGYTEAFF
CDR3 DNA: TGCGCCAGCACAAATGGGGTACAGGGCGGGTACACTGAAGCTTTCTTT

CDR3 length: 12
D gene: .
V gene: TRBV7-9
clone size: .
J gene: TRBJ2-1
CDR3 protein: CASSYHYNEQFF
CDR3 DNA: TGTGCCAGCAGCTACCATTACAATGAGCAGTTCTTC

CDR3 length: 12
D gene: .
V gene: TRBV3-1/TRBV3-2
clone size: .
J gene: TRBJ1-3
CDR3 protein: CASSQESGAIYF
CDR3 DNA: TGTGCCAGCAGCCAAGAGTCAGGGGCCATATATTTT

CDR3 length: 15
D gene: .
V gene: TRBV28
clone size: once
J gene: TRBJ2-3
CDR3 protein: CASSPTASVPGTQYF
CDR3 DNA: TGTGCCAGCAGCCCGACGGCTTCTGTCCCGGGTACGCAGTATTTT

CDR3 length: 14
D gene: .
V gene: TRBV5-1
clone size: .
J gene: TRBJ1-2
CDR3 protein: CASSLVWGQGGYTF
CDR3 DNA: TGCGCCAGCAGCTTGGTGTGGGGGCAGGGTGGCTACACCTTC

CDR3 length: 16
D gene: .
V gene: TRBV5-5
clone size: .
J gene: TRBJ2-5
CDR3 protein: CASSLVRGALQETQYF
CDR3 DNA: TGTGCCAGCAGCTTGGTCCGGGGGGCCCTCCAAGAGACCCAGTACTTC

CDR3 length: 15
D gene: .
V gene: TRBV6-5
clone size: .
J gene: TRBJ2-1
CDR3 protein: CASRRTSPSYNEQFF
CDR3 DNA: TGTGCCAGCAGGCGCACTAGTCCGTCCTACAATGAGCAGTTCTTC

CDR3 length: 13
D gene: .
V gene: TRBV24-1
clone size: .
J gene: TRBJ1-2
CDR3 protein: CATSEWEAGGYTF
CDR3 DNA: TGTGCCACCAGTGAATGGGAGGCGGGAGGCTACACCTTC

CDR3 length: 14
D gene: .
V gene: TRBV7-2
clone size: .
J gene: TRBJ2-1
CDR3 protein: CASSVQGIDNEQFF
CDR3 DNA: TGTGCCAGCAGCGTACAGGGAATCGACAATGAGCAGTTCTTC

CDR3 length: 17
D gene: TRBD1
V gene: TRBV5-1
clone size: .
J gene: TRBJ2-2
CDR3 protein: CASSLVFRGINTGELFF
CDR3 DNA: TGCGCCAGCAGCTTGGTATTCAGGGGGATTAACACCGGGGAGCTGTTTTTT

CDR3 length: 13
D gene: .
V gene: TRBV6-5
clone size: .
J gene: TRBJ1-5
CDR3 protein: CASSYSKGQPQHF
CDR3 DNA: TGTGCCAGCAGTTACTCGAAAGGTCAGCCCCAGCATTTT